Detailed here is one T cell receptor beta chain. As yet, its antigen is unknown. The sample belongs to a study of Graves' ophthalmopathy and Graves' hyperthyroidism. Overall study: Peripheral blood was collected at initial diagnosis, before any treatment. Study-level findings and limits: The model achieved 70.59% sensitivity and roughly 79% specificity for ophthalmopathy progression.

Per the germline V gene, CDR1 is LNHNV and CDR2 is YYDKDF (reference sequence). The CDR3 has 14 residues. With 0 bases removed from V and 3 bases from J, the gap between germline ends came to 9 bases. Clinical symptoms, serum thyroxine, TRAb, thyroid ultrasound and orbital computed tomography were relied on for diagnosis. A roughly 10 ml volume of fresh peripheral blood provided the PBMCs. RNA transcripts served as template for amplifying TCR beta CDR3 sequences. An opening RT-PCR round employed HTBI primers and preceded a second-round multiplex PCR. Via MiXCR, TCRdb re-called the multiplex PCR reads, giving one row per CDR3 protein. The table has fewer than 600,000 distinct CDR3 sequences, approximately 14% seen once; the top ten hold 9.5% to 10%.

The sequenced sample consisted of blood. This TCR came from a woman aged 30 to 39 with Graves' ophthalmopathy. V and J are TRBV15 and TRBJ2-7; D uncertain. The DNA of the CDR3 is TGTGCCACCAGCAGAGATTGGGGATACTACGAGCAGTACTTC. It codes for CATSRDWGYYEQYF.